Many counts were recorded for the clone carrying this T cell receptor beta chain. Its antigen is unknown. This sample was taken from a study of T cells in Graves' hyperthyroidism and ophthalmopathy. Amplification of TCR beta CDR3 regions was performed using RNA transcripts as template. During a first-round RT-PCR of the TCR CDR3, the HTBI primer set was used. One entry per CDR3 protein results from TCRdb running MiXCR on the multiplex PCR reads. The sample shows 500,000 to 600,000 distinct CDR3 sequences, around 42% of them seen only once. Study-wide points: Prediction of ophthalmopathy progression came a median roughly 7.1 months pre-onset.

Exclusion followed for patients with uncontrolled infection, other autoimmune disease, pregnancy or lactation. The sequence was obtained from an adult woman with Graves' disease, either hyperthyroidism or ophthalmopathy (not recorded which). Sequenced input: peripheral blood or thyroid tissue (not recorded which).

The CDR3 sequence is CASSVDPQPQHF. The CDR3, as DNA: TGTGCCAGCAGTGTCGACCCTCAGCCCCAGCATTTT. This chain uses TRBV12-3 or TRBV12-4 with TRBJ1-5, with D hard to call. This CDR3 has 12 residues. The ends were cut back, 5 bases at V and 6 bases at J, with 8 bases in the middle.